This TCR beta chain was identified during a study of T cells expressing NK-cell markers. Regarding the study as a whole: Each of a handful of donors carried dominant NKG2C+ clonotypes accounting for about 1.0-7.0% of CD8+ T cells.

After re-calling the 5' RACE reads, TCRdb lists one entry per CDR3 protein, DNA absent. This sample's table has about 30,000 distinct CDR3 sequences. Germline V gene lookup returns CDR1 DFQATT and CDR2 SNEGSKA (reference sequence). This CDR3 spans 15 amino acids. Comments on this clonotype: Its specificity is unknown.

J is TRBJ2-1 and V is TRBV20-1; lacking DNA, the TRBD2 call made by TCRdb goes unchecked. The specimen sequenced was blood T cells: a sorted CD56 or NKG2C T cell subset, CD4+ or CD8+ T cells, or bulk PBMC T cells (not recorded which). The TCR originated in a woman between 18 and 69 years old in good health. CDR3 sequence reads: CSARDLWREDYEQFF.